The 32 T cell receptor beta chains listed next were all sequenced from one sample in a study of T cells in Graves' hyperthyroidism and ophthalmopathy. TCR beta CDR3 regions were amplified from RNA. HTBI primers were the set used in a first-round RT-PCR of the TCR CDR3. TCRdb processed the multiplex PCR reads anew with MiXCR; each CDR3 protein has one entry. The sample has fewer than 350,000 distinct CDR3 sequences, roughly 19% seen once. The source material was blood. The receptors were sampled from a man aged 50 to 59 with Graves' ophthalmopathy.

This rearrangement joins TRBV6-5 to TRBJ2-1; 11 bases map to TRBD2. The CDR3 contains 15 residues. The germline CDR1 and CDR2 sequences are MNHEY and SVGAGI. After removal of 8 bases from V and 7 bases from J, the junction contained 10 bases not matched to a gene. The CDR3 DNA follows: TGTGCCAGCGGATTAGCGGGAGGGGATATAAATGAGCAGTTCTTC. Residues: CASGLAGGDINEQFF.

Ten or more counts support this clonotype. CDR3 residues: CSVRQFEETQYF. DNA for the CDR3: TGCAGCGTTCGCCAGTTTGAAGAGACCCAGTACTTC. The chain recombines TRBV29-1 with TRBJ2-5, with unresolved D. This CDR3 has 12 amino acids. CDR1 and CDR2 from the germline V gene are SQVTM and ANQGSEA. Trimming took off 5 bases at V and 3 bases at J, with 10 bases between the two ends.

This clonotype was observed at least ten times. V gene TRBV7-8 combines with J gene TRBJ2-1; D ambiguous. The CDR3 extends over 15 amino acids. The germline V gene has CDR1 SGHVS and CDR2 FQNEAQ. V lost 5 bases, J lost 5 bases, and 16 bases lay in between. The CDR3 loop is CASSPRGSLNNEQFF. DNA of the CDR3: TGTGCCAGCAGCCCCCGTGGTTCCCTTAACAATGAGCAGTTCTTC.

The gene calls are TRBV7-8 and TRBJ2-5, with D unclear. The better agreement between TRBJ2-1 and the DNA end casts doubt on the J call. CDR3 length: 12 amino acids. Per the germline V gene, CDR1 is SGHVS and CDR2 is FQNEAQ. The DNA of the CDR3 is TGTGCCAGCAGCCGATATCAAGAGACCCAGTTCTTC. This encodes CASSRYQETQFF.

This clonotype was recorded a few times. Its ends do not fully match the called genes, so a read error is possible. The rearrangement joins TRBV3-1 to TRBJ2-7, with D uncertain. The germline gives CDR1 LGHDT, CDR2 YNNKEL (reference sequence). The CDR3 contains 14 residues. CDR3 loop: CATSLRRNPYEQYF. The CDR3, as DNA: TGTGCCACCAGCCTTCGACGTAACCCCTACGAGCAGTACTTC.

Only a few counts were recorded for this clonotype. This chain uses TRBV12-3 or TRBV12-4 with TRBJ1-4, with D possibly TRBD1 on 5 matching bases. This CDR3 is 14 amino acids long. V gave up 8 bases and J gave up 4 bases, with 14 bases separating them. The CDR3 DNA reads TGTGCCAGCGGAAGGGACGGAGATAATGAAAAACTGTTTTTT. Translated, it gives CASGRDGDNEKLFF.

This clonotype was observed a handful of times. The chain joins TRBV4-2 to TRBJ1-5; D remains unclear. Germline V gene lookup returns CDR1 LGHNA and CDR2 YNFKEQ. This CDR3 has 14 residues. Deletions cut 5 bases from V and 0 bases from J, with 8 bases between. The CDR3 sequence is CASSSQNSNQPQHF. For the CDR3, the DNA is TGTGCCAGCAGCTCGCAGAATAGCAATCAGCCCCAGCATTTT.

The V gene is TRBV4-1, the J gene TRBJ1-2; D not certain. This CDR3 comprises 16 residues. V dropped 0 bases and J dropped 0 bases, with 11 bases sitting between them. The germline CDR1 and CDR2 sequences are MGHRA and YSYEKL. This CDR3 is CASSQEFSRTNYGYTF. Written as DNA, the CDR3 is TGCGCCAGCAGCCAAGAGTTTTCGAGGACTAACTATGGCTACACCTTC.

A word on this clonotype: As the CDR3 is not closed by the conserved phenylalanine or tryptophan, this likely results from a read error. This chain links TRBV7-3 with TRBJ1-1; a possible D gene is TRBD1 (5 bases). There are 13 residues in the CDR3. V lost 7 bases and J 6 bases, leaving 15 bases between the germline ends. In germline, CDR1 is SGHTA, CDR2 FQGTGA. CDR3 in DNA: TGTGCCAGCACCGCATATCAGGGCTCTGAAGCTTTCCTT. Translated: CASTAYQGSEAFL.

With respect to this clonotype: Possible read error: a much larger clone is one base away. This chain links TRBV30 with TRBJ2-3, with D perhaps matching TRBD1 or TRBD2 (5 bases each). Between the trimmed V and J ends, which lost 1 base and 2 bases, there was a span of 7 bases. Germline V lookup: CDR1 GTSNPN, CDR2 SVGIG (reference sequence). The CDR3 has 13 amino acids. In DNA form, the CDR3 reads TGTGCCTGGAGTGGAGGGGACACAGATACGCAGTATTTT. Protein sequence: CAWSGGDTDTQYF.

The table lists this clonotype with a few counts. The genes are TRBV24-1 and TRBJ2-1; D is uncertain. V gave up 6 bases and J gave up 1 base, with 12 bases separating them. This CDR3 is 15 amino acids long. Germline V gene data show CDR1 as KGHDR and CDR2 as SFDVKD. The CDR3 DNA reads TGTGCCACCAGTACTCTGGCCACTTCCTACAATGAGCAGTTCTTC. Its translation: CATSTLATSYNEQFF.

There are many counts of this clonotype. V gene TRBV2 combines with J gene TRBJ2-7; TRBD2 matches at 9 bases. Trimming cost V 8 bases and J 3 bases; bases outside gene matches: 8. This CDR3 contains 14 residues. The germline V gene has CDR1 SNHLY and CDR2 FYNNEI. As DNA, the CDR3 is TGTGCCAGCCAAAGGAGACTAGCGGACTACGAGCAGTACTTC. Amino acid sequence: CASQRRLADYEQYF.

The J gene is TRBJ1-6, the V gene TRBV20-1; TRBD1 matches 7 bases. This CDR3 is built from 14 residues. With 4 bases clipped from V and 5 bases from J, the junction kept 5 bases outside the gene matches. Germline V CDR1 and CDR2: DFQATT, SNEGSKA (reference sequence). The CDR3 loop reads CSAKKQGNNSPLHF. Here the CDR3 DNA reads TGCAGTGCTAAAAAACAGGGGAATAATTCACCCCTCCACTTT.

In this sample, this clonotype turned up many times. The chain combines TRBV7-8 with TRBJ1-6; the D gene is possibly TRBD1 (5 bases). The germline V and J ends were trimmed by 5 bases and 7 bases, with 12 bases remaining between them. Germline loops: CDR1 SGHVS, CDR2 FQNEAQ. CDR3 length: 14 residues. The CDR3 loop reads CASSPGLGNSPLHF. The DNA of the CDR3 is TGTGCCAGCAGCCCGGGACTTGGGAATTCACCCCTCCACTTT.

This chain connects TRBV11-3 to TRBJ2-7; 9 nucleotides align to TRBD2. The V gene end was trimmed by 2 bases and the J gene end by 2 bases; junction bases not matched to a gene: 10. CDR3 length: 17 residues. Germline CDR1 SGHNT, CDR2 YENEEA. The CDR3 here is CASSLFLPSGTPYEQYF. The CDR3, as DNA: TGTGCCAGCAGCTTATTTTTGCCTAGCGGGACACCCTACGAGCAGTACTTC.

The sample holds many counts of this clonotype. The chain recombines TRBV11-2 with TRBJ2-5; D unclear. This CDR3 spans 13 amino acids. CDR1 SGHAT and CDR2 FQNNGV come from the germline V gene. V was pared by 3 bases and J by 6 bases, with 11 bases between. The CDR3 here is CASSLSSRQTQYF. DNA of the CDR3: TGTGCCAGCAGCTTGAGTTCGAGGCAGACCCAGTACTTC.

The V gene is TRBV7-6, the J gene TRBJ1-5; the D is unclear. Germline lookup yields CDR1 SGHVS and CDR2 FNYEAQ. V was shortened by 1 base and J by 5 bases, with 6 bases between the two germline ends. The CDR3 contains 13 residues. DNA of the CDR3: TGTGCCAGCAGCTTAGGGACCCATCAGCCCCAGCATTTT. It encodes CASSLGTHQPQHF.

At least ten counts were recorded for this clonotype. The chain uses TRBV28 and TRBJ2-7; 9 nucleotides line up with TRBD2. CDR3 length: 15 residues. J lost 3 bases, V lost 3 bases, and 6 bases had no gene match. Germline loops: CDR1 MDHEN, CDR2 SYDVKM. DNA of the CDR3: TGTGCCAGCAGTTTTTCCGCGGGAGGGATCTACGAGCAGTACTTC. It encodes CASSFSAGGIYEQYF.

This clonotype was seen at least ten times. The CDR3 spells CASSQGQGRVGYTF. The CDR3 DNA reads TGTGCCAGCAGCCAAGGTCAGGGAAGGGTAGGCTACACCTTC. The chain is built from TRBV3-1 and TRBJ1-2; D is possibly TRBD1 (5 bases). Trimming left V 1 base short and J 8 bases short, with 14 bases between. The CDR3 is 14 residues long. Germline lookup yields CDR1 LGHDT and CDR2 YNNKEL (reference sequence).

Only one count was recorded for this clonotype. The chain carries TRBV11-2 and TRBJ2-7; weak D call: TRBD1 (7 bases). The CDR3 has 16 amino acids. Germline V gene lookup returns CDR1 SGHAT and CDR2 FQNNGV. With 5 bases removed from V and 2 bases from J, the gap between germline ends came to 19 bases. Here the CDR3 reads CASSQEGGGTAYEQYF. In DNA, the CDR3 is TGTGCCAGCAGCCAAGAAGGGGGCGGGACGGCCTACGAGCAGTACTTC. Supplemented by reference TRBV11-2 and TRBJ2-7, the full variable domain reads EAGVAQSPRYKIIEKRQSVAFWCNPISGHATLYWYQQILGQGPKLLIQFQNNGVVDDSQLPKDRFSAERLKGVDSTLKIQPAKLEDSAVYLCASSQEGGGTAYEQYFGPGTRLTVT.

The chain recombines TRBV14 with TRBJ1-1; 8 bases are a match to TRBD1. Germline V gene data show CDR1 as SGHDN and CDR2 as FVKESK. The CDR3 has 13 residues. After removal of 6 bases from V and 9 bases from J, the junction contained 9 bases not matched to a gene. CDR3 nucleotides: TGTGCCAGCAGTAGGACAGGGAGTTCACAAGCTTTCTTT. It translates to CASSRTGSSQAFF.

This clonotype was seen a handful of times. This chain links TRBV28 with TRBJ2-3; 12 positions agree with TRBD2. V was clipped by 7 bases and J by 3 bases; unmatched bases: 5. Germline CDR1 is MDHEN and CDR2 is SYDVKM. This CDR3 region has 15 residues. DNA of the CDR3: TGTGCCAGCACCCCCGGGACTAGCGGGACAGATACGCAGTATTTT. Translation: CASTPGTSGTDTQYF.

This clonotype has a count of ten or more. This chain links TRBV24-1 with TRBJ1-5, with D perhaps matching TRBD1 (5 bases). Germline V lookup: CDR1 KGHDR, CDR2 SFDVKD. The CDR3 has 14 residues. Trimming left V 1 base short and J 7 bases short, with 10 bases between. The CDR3 loop is CATSDLDRDQPQHF. CDR3 DNA: TGTGCCACCAGTGATTTAGATAGGGACCAGCCCCAGCATTTT.

This clonotype has a handful of counts. The V gene is TRBV4-1, the J gene TRBJ2-1; a possible D gene is TRBD2 (5 bases). Germline assignment: CDR1 MGHRA and CDR2 YSYEKL. The germline V and J ends were trimmed by 0 bases and 12 bases, with 12 bases remaining between them. The CDR3 contains 13 residues. This chain's CDR3 is CASSQDVGRAQFF. CDR3 bases: TGCGCCAGCAGCCAAGATGTAGGGAGAGCGCAGTTCTTC.

Concerning this clonotype itself: A much larger clone lies a single base off, so this may be a read error. The chain carries TRBV5-1 and TRBJ2-1, with D tentatively TRBD2 (6 bases). Germline V gene lookup returns CDR1 SGHRS and CDR2 YFSETQ. The CDR3 extends over 15 amino acids. V lost 9 bases and J 0 bases, leaving 16 bases between the germline ends. CDR3 sequence (DNA): TGCGCCACGACCGGGGGAGCCCACTCCTACAATGAGCAGTTCTTC. Translated: CATTGGAHSYNEQFF.

This clonotype was detected ten times or more. The chain combines TRBV30 with TRBJ2-2; TRBD2 matches 10 bases. Per the germline V gene, CDR1 is GTSNPN and CDR2 is SVGIG (reference sequence). The CDR3 contains 14 residues. V shed 6 bases, J shed 8 bases, and the junction held 9 bases outside the gene matches. CDR3 bases: TGTGCCTGCGGGACTAGCGTCAATCCAGGGGAGCTGTTTTTT. It codes for CACGTSVNPGELFF.

This clonotype came up a few times. The chain has TRBV27 and TRBJ1-1, with D perhaps TRBD1 (6 bases). The V and J ends lost 4 bases and 1 base respectively, with 13 bases between them. CDR3 length equals 15 residues. Germline assignment: CDR1 MNHEY and CDR2 SMNVEV (reference sequence). CDR3 residues: CASSSRGAGNTEAFF. The DNA for the CDR3 is TGTGCCAGCAGTTCCCGGGGGGCTGGGAACACTGAAGCTTTCTTT.

There are many counts of this clonotype. This chain connects TRBV28 to TRBJ1-1; D not resolved. Germline V gene data show CDR1 as MDHEN and CDR2 as SYDVKM. The CDR3 spans 15 residues. V was shortened by 5 bases and J by 0 bases, with 13 bases between the two germline ends. In DNA form, the CDR3 reads TGTGCCAGCAGTCCAGAAACCCTCTTGAACACTGAAGCTTTCTTT. Protein sequence: CASSPETLLNTEAFF. The full variable domain, rest sourced from reference TRBV28 and TRBJ1-1, is DVKVTQSSRYLVKRTGEKVFLECVQDMDHENMFWYRQDPGLGLRLIYFSYDVKMKEKGDIPEGYSVSREKKERFSLILESASTNQTSMYLCASSPETLLNTEAFFGQGTRLTVV.

At least ten counts were recorded for this clonotype. The chain links TRBV5-6 to TRBJ2-5; D is undetermined. V dropped 0 bases and J dropped 4 bases, with 4 bases sitting between them. The germline gives CDR1 SGHDT, CDR2 YYEEEE. The CDR3 runs 12 residues. The CDR3 nucleotides read TGTGCCAGCAGCTTGGAGACAGAGACCCAGTACTTC. Protein product: CASSLETETQYF.

This clonotype has more than one count but fewer than ten. This sequence joins TRBV30 and TRBJ2-3; possible D gene TRBD2, 6 bases. V was shortened by 2 bases and J by 8 bases, with 17 bases between the two germline ends. Looked up from germline, CDR1 is GTSNPN and CDR2 is SVGIG (reference sequence). The CDR3 spans 14 residues. CDR3 protein: CAWSLAGLGGTQYF. CDR3 in DNA: TGTGCCTGGAGTCTGGCAGGGCTCGGGGGTACGCAGTATTTT.

The V call is TRBV24-1, the J call TRBJ1-2; 7 positions agree with TRBD1. V lost 4 bases, J lost 1 base, and 8 bases stayed unmatched. CDR1 KGHDR and CDR2 SFDVKD come from the germline V gene. The CDR3 consists of 16 residues. CDR3 loop: CATSDPGQNSNYGYTF. The CDR3 nucleotides are TGTGCCACCAGTGACCCGGGACAGAATAGTAACTATGGCTACACCTTC.

This clonotype turned up a few times. V gene TRBV3-1 combines with J gene TRBJ2-2; 8 bases fit TRBD1. The CDR3 extends over 17 amino acids. Trimming took 3 bases from V and 3 from J; bases not matched to a gene: 9. Per germline, CDR1 LGHDT and CDR2 YNNKEL (reference sequence). DNA of the CDR3: TGTGCCAGCAGCCATCAAGGGACAGGAGCTTACACCGGGGAGCTGTTTTTT. This encodes CASSHQGTGAYTGELFF.